This T cell receptor beta chain was captured by sequencing in a study of intratumoral heterogeneity in liver cancer. Regarding the study in general: In the full roughly 13-patient cohort, the median age was around 66 years and the majority of patients were male. To investigate intratumor heterogeneity, the study integrated RNA-seq, DNA sequencing, TCR-seq and SNP array data drawn from multiple regions of hepatocellular carcinoma specimens. Of the roughly 71 multiregional samples collected from around 14 HCC patients in the overall cohort, approximately 51 were tumoral regions and about 20 were adjacent nontumoral regions.

Of note for this clone: The antigen this receptor binds is unknown. Base qualities are not recorded, but no much larger clone differs from it by a single base.

TCR beta chain CDR3 regions were sequenced from genomic DNA using the immunoSEQ assay. Primers annealing to V and J segments amplified rearranged VDJ segments. The authors' pipeline ran thus. Clonality and richness metrics were computed with the ImmunoSeq Analyzer software. Fisher's exact test, supplemented by a beta-binomial method for added stringency, was applied to identify differentially abundant clones between regions. The source is immuneACCESS, and TCRdb retained only in-frame sequences with V and J called. Part of the clones is not carried over; for the studies checked, unresolved V genes explain less than half of this, and the remainder is unexplained. Clone size and V and J calls were adopted from that table, with D and trimming inferred from the DNA. Counted in this sample were some 21,000 clones; roughly 73% of them appeared once. 17% of the sample lies in the top ten. All patients had early-stage hepatocellular carcinoma and received no therapy before surgical resection. Sampled areas lacked macroscopic evidence of necrosis or hemorrhage. Multiple regions from two patients underwent TCR sequencing (ImmunoSeq). Frozen resection tissue samples were collected at a distance of at least 1 cm from each other. The N label marked samples taken from nontumoral liver tissue adjacent to the tumor. The DNeasy blood and tissue kit was used to extract genomic DNA from bulk tissue.

Summary of the overall study and its limitations: The authors noted a relatively low number of patients and under-sampled tumor-infiltrating lymphocyte representation as limitations.

The CDR3 spans 15 residues, from the cysteine through the phenylalanine. The entry retains the CDR3 DNA only, 45 bases that are in frame from base 1. The starting material was tumor-adjacent normal tissue, obtained before any cancer treatment. This TCR was recovered from a woman between 70 and 85 years old with hepatocellular carcinoma. The chain is assembled from TRBV1 and TRBJ2-3. TRBV1 is reported as a pseudogene. The encoded CDR3 is CTNVIGERSTDTQYF. In nucleotides, the sequence is TGCACCAACGTCATAGGGGAGCGCTCCACAGATACGCAGTATTTT.